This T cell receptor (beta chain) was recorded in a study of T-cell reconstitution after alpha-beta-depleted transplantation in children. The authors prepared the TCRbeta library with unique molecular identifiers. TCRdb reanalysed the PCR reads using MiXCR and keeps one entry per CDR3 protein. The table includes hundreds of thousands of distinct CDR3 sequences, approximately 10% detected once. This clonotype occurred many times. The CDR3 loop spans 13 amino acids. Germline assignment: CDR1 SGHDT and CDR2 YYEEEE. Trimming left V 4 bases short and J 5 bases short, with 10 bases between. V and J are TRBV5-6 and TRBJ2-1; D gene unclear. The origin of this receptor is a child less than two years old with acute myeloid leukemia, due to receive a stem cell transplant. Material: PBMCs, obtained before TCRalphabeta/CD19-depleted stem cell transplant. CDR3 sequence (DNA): TGTGCCAGCAGCCCTCTGTTGGACAATGAGCAGTTCTTC. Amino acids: CASSPLLDNEQFF.